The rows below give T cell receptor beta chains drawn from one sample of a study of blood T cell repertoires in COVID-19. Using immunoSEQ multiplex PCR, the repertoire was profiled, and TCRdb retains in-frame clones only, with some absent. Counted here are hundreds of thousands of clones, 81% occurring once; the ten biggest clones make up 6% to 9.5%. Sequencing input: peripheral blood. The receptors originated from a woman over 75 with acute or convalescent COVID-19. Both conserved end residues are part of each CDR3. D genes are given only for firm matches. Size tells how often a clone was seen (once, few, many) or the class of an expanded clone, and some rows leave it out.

TGCGCCAGCAGCTTGGGACAGGGGTACGGCGAGTACGCCTTC CASSLGQGYGEYAF TRBV5-1 few TRBJ1-2 TRBD1 14
TGTGCCGGACTAGCGGGGGGGCCGAGCACCGGGGAGCTGTTTTTT CAGLAGGPSTGELFF TRBV6-5 . TRBJ2-2 TRBD2 15
TGTGCCAGCAGTCCTCCCGGTCGACAAGTGAACACTGAAGCTTTCTTT CASSPPGRQVNTEAFF TRBV6-6 . TRBJ1-1 . 16
TGTGCCAGCTCACCACGGGCAGGGCTGAACACTGAAGCTTTCTTT CASSPRAGLNTEAFF TRBV18 . TRBJ1-1 . 15
TGTGCCAGCAGTTTACAGGGTTACGAGCAGTACTTC CASSLQGYEQYF TRBV2 . TRBJ2-7 . 12
TGTGCCAGTAGCTCCGAGGGCCCCATTTACAATGAGCAGTTCTTC CASSSEGPIYNEQFF TRBV19 . TRBJ2-1 . 15
TGTGCCAGTAGTATGGGAGTTCAAGAGACCCAGTACTTC CASSMGVQETQYF TRBV19 . TRBJ2-5 . 13
TGTGCCAGCCCTCCGTTTCGAAGGAGCGGGGGGCCAGGGGATGAGCAGTTCTTC CASPPFRRSGGPGDEQFF TRBV18 . TRBJ2-1 TRBD2 18
TGTGCCAGCAGTTCCGCCGGGACTAGCGGTCCCGGGGAGCTGTTTTTT CASSSAGTSGPGELFF TRBV6-5 . TRBJ2-2 TRBD2 16
TGTGCCAGCAGCTCTGGCCACACCGGGGAGCTGTTTTTT CASSSGHTGELFF TRBV7-7 . TRBJ2-2 . 13
TGTGCCAGCAGCCCAAAGGACGGGGGAAACATTCAGTACTTC CASSPKDGGNIQYF TRBV3-1/TRBV3-2 . TRBJ2-4 . 14
TGTGCCAGCAGCTCTGGTAGCTCTGGGGCCAACGTCCTGACTTTC CASSSGSSGANVLTF TRBV7-7 . TRBJ2-6 . 15
TGTGCCAGCAGTGATAAAGGCAGGGGAAATCAGCCCCAGCATTTT CASSDKGRGNQPQHF TRBV2 . TRBJ1-5 . 15
TGTGCCAGCAGTTTAAAGGGGCACAATGAGCAGTTCTTC CASSLKGHNEQFF TRBV28 . TRBJ2-1 . 13
TGCGCCAGCAGCTTGGAATCGGTGGGGCTGAGCGAGCAGTACTTC CASSLESVGLSEQYF TRBV5-1 . TRBJ2-7 . 15
TGCAGTGCTAGTCGTGAATCCCTAAGGGGCGAGCAGTACTTC CSASRESLRGEQYF TRBV20-1 . TRBJ2-7 . 14
TGTGCCAGCAGCACCGTGCTATTCCATGGCTACACCTTC CASSTVLFHGYTF TRBV6-6 . TRBJ1-2 . 13
TGTGCCAGCAGCTTAGGGGCCGGGAGGACGTACGAGCAGTACTTC CASSLGAGRTYEQYF TRBV11-3 . TRBJ2-7 TRBD2 15
TGTGCCAGCAGCTTACCTTCAGGGTCATCTGGAAACACCATATATTTT CASSLPSGSSGNTIYF TRBV7-9 few TRBJ1-3 . 16
TGTGCCAGCAGCGTAGTAGGACAGGGGAGAGAGACCCAGTACTTC CASSVVGQGRETQYF TRBV9 . TRBJ2-5 TRBD1 15
TGTGCCACCGAAGGCGGGGGAGCGCCAGATACGCAGTATTTT CATEGGGAPDTQYF TRBV3-1/TRBV3-2 . TRBJ2-3 TRBD2 14
TGCGCCAGCAGAGAGACAGGATCCTACGAGCAGTACTTC CASRETGSYEQYF TRBV10-2 . TRBJ2-7 . 13
TGTGCCACCCGGACAGGTCGCCGATCAAACACCGGGGAGCTGTTTTTT CATRTGRRSNTGELFF TRBV19 . TRBJ2-2 TRBD1 16
TGCAGTGGCAGGGTAGGCGAAAAACTGTTTTTT CSGRVGEKLFF TRBV20-1 once TRBJ1-4 . 11
TGCAGCGTTCAGGGGTTAGTTACTAGCGGGAGTTTAGCCTACGAGCAGTACTTC CSVQGLVTSGSLAYEQYF TRBV29-1 . TRBJ2-7 TRBD2 18
TGTGCCAGCAAAAGCAGGGGGGACACTGAAGCTTTCTTT CASKSRGDTEAFF TRBV6-5 . TRBJ1-1 TRBD1 13
TGTGCCAGTAGTTGGACAGCTAAAGAGACCCAGTACTTC CASSWTAKETQYF TRBV19 few TRBJ2-5 . 13
TGTGCCAGCAGCCGCCCGGGACTAACCAACAATGAGCAGTTCTTC CASSRPGLTNNEQFF TRBV3-1/TRBV3-2 few TRBJ2-1 TRBD2 15
TGTGCCACCCTTCAGGGATTCAACTACAATGAGCAGTTCTTC CATLQGFNYNEQFF TRBV2 . TRBJ2-1 . 14
TGTGCCAGCAGTGAAATGGGGGCCACGTTCGACGAGCAGTACTTC CASSEMGATFDEQYF TRBV6-1 . TRBJ2-7 . 15